What follows are 12 T cell receptor beta chains derived from one specimen sequenced in a study of shared clonotypes between healthy human individuals. Sequencing was performed with immunoSEQ multiplex PCR; in TCRdb, only in-frame clones are kept and a portion is missing. This table has about 1 million clones, more than 60% appearing once. Sequencing was performed on memory CD4+ T cells sorted from blood. Specified subset: CD45RA-negative fraction. These receptors all stem from a man younger than 35 in good health.

This rearrangement joins TRBV14 to TRBJ2-1, with 11 bases lining up with TRBD2. Germline CDR1 and CDR2: SGHDN and FVKESK. The CDR3 runs 17 residues. The V gene end was trimmed by 5 bases and the J gene end by 1 base; junction bases not matched to a gene: 7. The CDR3 DNA sequence: TGTGCCAGCAGCTTCTTAGCGGGAGGGCCTTCCTACAATGAGCAGTTCTTC. This codes for CASSFLAGGPSYNEQFF.

In its sample, this clone was seen a few times. This chain links TRBV30 with TRBJ2-7; the D gene is possibly TRBD1 (5 bases). Germline V lookup: CDR1 GTSNPN, CDR2 SVGIG (reference sequence). This CDR3 region has 14 residues. V was cut by 0 bases and J by 9 bases, with 18 bases left in between. This chain's CDR3 is CAWSVRQGYHVQYF. CDR3 sequence (DNA): TGTGCCTGGAGTGTACGCCAGGGATATCACGTGCAGTACTTC.

V and J are TRBV4-1 and TRBJ2-2; D remains ambiguous. The germline V gene encodes CDR1 MGHRA and CDR2 YSYEKL. There are 16 residues in the CDR3. V lost 3 bases, J lost 6 bases, and 17 bases lay in between. CDR3 bases: TGCGCCAGCAGCCAGGTGCCTGGGTTGGGCCCCGGGGAGCTGTTTTTT. It specifies CASSQVPGLGPGELFF.

This chain uses TRBV7-2 with TRBJ1-2; D perhaps matches TRBD1 (5 bases). The V and J ends lost 2 bases and 8 bases respectively, with 18 bases between them. The CDR3 covers 15 residues. Germline V gene lookup returns CDR1 SGHTA and CDR2 FQGNSA. The CDR3 loop reads CASSLNGQGVEGYTF. The CDR3 DNA follows: TGTGCCAGCAGCTTAAATGGGCAGGGCGTGGAAGGCTACACCTTC.

The chain has TRBV6-5 and TRBJ2-2; D gene ambiguous. The CDR3 sequence is 11 residues long. Germline values: CDR1 MNHEY, CDR2 SVGAGI. V was shortened by 6 bases and J by 8 bases, with 7 bases between the two germline ends. The CDR3 sequence: CASSDTGELFF. The DNA of the CDR3 is TGTGCCAGCAGCGATACAGGGGAGCTGTTTTTT.

In its sample, this clone was seen many times. Other DNA sequences in the sample encode the same CDR3. The chain carries TRBV10-2 and TRBJ2-7, with 12 bases that match TRBD2. V trimming: 3 bases; J trimming: 7 bases; junction bases outside the gene matches: 7. This CDR3 contains 15 residues. CDR1 is WSHSY and CDR2 is SAAADI in the germline V gene. CDR3 DNA sequence: TGCGCCAGCAGTGATCTAGCGGGGGGGCCTGGGGAGCAGTACTTC. Amino acids: CASSDLAGGPGEQYF.

The chain has TRBV5-4 and TRBJ2-1; 10 nucleotides match TRBD2. With 0 bases clipped from V and 4 bases from J, the junction kept 4 bases outside the gene matches. Germline lookup yields CDR1 SGHNT and CDR2 YYREEE (reference sequence). CDR3 length: 16 residues. CDR3 bases: TGTGCCAGCAGCTTGGCGCAGCGGGAGGGTTACAATGAGCAGTTCTTC. This codes for CASSLAQREGYNEQFF.

This clone was counted only a few times. J is TRBJ1-5 and V is TRBV29-1, with D hard to call. CDR3 length: 15 amino acids. In germline, CDR1 is SQVTM, CDR2 ANQGSEA. V lost 3 bases and J 0 bases, leaving 12 bases between the germline ends. CDR3 coding DNA: TGCAGCGTTGATTGGGAGCCGTATAGCAATCAGCCCCAGCATTTT. Translation gives CSVDWEPYSNQPQHF. The entire variable domain, with the rest obtained from reference TRBV29-1 and TRBJ1-5, is as follows: SAVISQKPSRDICQRGTSLTIQCQVDSQVTMMFWYRQQPGQSLTLIATANQGSEATYESGFVIDKFPISRPNLTFSTLTVSNMSPEDSSIYLCSVDWEPYSNQPQHFGDGTRLSIL.

As regards this clone: The same CDR3 arises from other DNA sequences in this sample as well. The chain uses TRBV30 and TRBJ1-1, with D uncertain. Trimming left V 2 bases short and J 2 bases short, with 9 bases between. The CDR3 runs 13 residues. Germline V gene data show CDR1 as GTSNPN and CDR2 as SVGIG (reference sequence). The CDR3 region has the DNA TGTGCCTGGAGTCTGGGCGGTAACACTGAAGCTTTCTTT. The encoded protein is CAWSLGGNTEAFF.

This clone showed up many times. The CDR3 coding sequence is TGTGCCAGCAGTCCCCTAGCGGGGGGGCCAGGGGCCAACGTCCTGACTTTC. Translating gives CASSPLAGGPGANVLTF. The chain is built from TRBV28 and TRBJ2-6; 12 bases match TRBD2. The V gene end was trimmed by 5 bases and the J gene end by 4 bases; junction bases not matched to a gene: 6. Germline V gene data show CDR1 as MDHEN and CDR2 as SYDVKM. CDR3 length: 17 residues. The full variable domain, its missing parts supplied by reference TRBV28 and TRBJ2-6, is DVKVTQSSRYLVKRTGEKVFLECVQDMDHENMFWYRQDPGLGLRLIYFSYDVKMKEKGDIPEGYSVSREKKERFSLILESASTNQTSMYLCASSPLAGGPGANVLTFGAGSRLTVL.

V and J are TRBV6-5 and TRBJ1-4, with unresolved D. With 4 bases removed from V and 4 bases from J, the gap between germline ends came to 16 bases. The germline V gene encodes CDR1 MNHEY and CDR2 SVGAGI. The CDR3 has 16 residues. CDR3 loop: CASSSSFSTLNEKLFF. For the CDR3, the DNA is TGTGCCAGCAGTTCCTCCTTTAGTACGCTTAATGAAAAACTGTTTTTT.

The chain couples TRBV7-2 to TRBJ2-1, with a tentative D call TRBD1 (6 bases). V shed 3 bases and J shed 5 bases, with 11 bases lying between them. CDR3 size: 14 residues. Germline values: CDR1 SGHTA, CDR2 FQGNSA. The CDR3 sequence is CASSLQYRDNEQFF. In DNA, the CDR3 is TGTGCCAGCAGCTTGCAGTACAGGGACAATGAGCAGTTCTTC.